These 21 T cell receptor beta chains were all obtained from the same sample, sequenced in a study of Ad26.COV2.S vaccination and SARS-CoV-2 variants. Profiled with immunoSEQ multiplex PCR; TCRdb holds only in-frame clones, not every one. The repertoire holds roughly 420,000 clones, with approximately 87% as singletons. Treatment: 15 to 20 received Ad26.COV2.S at low or high dose, single or two shots; about 5 received placebo; per-sample allocation not given. Samples were taken on day 63 after the first vaccine or placebo injection. The source was peripheral blood, collected in a trial of Ad26.COV2.S vaccine versus placebo. Source of these receptors: a person aged 18-65 years who received the Ad26.COV2.S COVID-19 vaccine or a placebo.

The chain couples TRBV9 to TRBJ1-2, with D possibly matching TRBD1 (5 bases). The V end lost 0 bases, the J end lost 4 bases, and 13 bases lay between the germline ends. Germline CDR1 is SGDLS and CDR2 is YYNGEE. The CDR3 extends over 15 amino acids. The CDR3 DNA follows: TGTGCCAGCAGCGTAGCTCAAACGGGGACCTATGGCTACACCTTC. Translation: CASSVAQTGTYGYTF.

This clone was observed once. The chain employs TRBV20-1 and TRBJ2-1; 8 bases are shared with TRBD2. CDR1 is DFQATT, CDR2 SNEGSKA, per germline (reference sequence). V trimming: 3 bases; J trimming: 2 bases; junction bases outside the gene matches: 6. The CDR3 has 15 amino acids. CDR3 bases: TGCAGTGCTAGTGAGGCGGGGGGCCCCTACAATGAGCAGTTCTTC. Translation: CSASEAGGPYNEQFF.

This chain joins TRBV5-3 and TRBJ2-1; unclear D gene. TRBV5-3 is an ORF; its function is uncertain. Deletions cut 0 bases from V and 3 bases from J, with 25 bases between. The CDR3 is made up of 20 amino acids. The CDR3 coding sequence is TGTGCCAGAAGCTTGGTTATGGGTTTGCAACCTAAAGGCGGCTACAATGAGCAGTTCTTC. Protein product: CARSLVMGLQPKGGYNEQFF.

The chain recombines TRBV4-1 with TRBJ2-7; D is perhaps TRBD1 (7 bases). The length of the CDR3 is 14 residues. The V gene lost 3 bases and the J gene lost 4 bases, with 13 bases spanning the gap. Germline-derived CDR1 and CDR2 are MGHRA and YSYEKL. The CDR3 bases are TGCGCCAGCAGCCAGACAGGGACTGCTTACGAGCAGTACTTC. The encoded protein is CASSQTGTAYEQYF.

The chain links TRBV6-4 to TRBJ2-5, with 9 bases identical to TRBD2. From germline, CDR1 is MRHNA and CDR2 SNTAGT. The V gene end was trimmed by 0 bases and the J gene end by 1 base; junction bases not matched to a gene: 6. This CDR3 spans 17 amino acids. This chain's CDR3 is CASSDSSAGGPQETQYF. CDR3 bases: TGTGCCAGCAGTGACTCGAGCGCGGGGGGGCCCCAAGAGACCCAGTACTTC.

The chain uses TRBV6-6 and TRBJ2-3; TRBD1 matches at 10 bases. V lost 5 bases to trimming and J lost 5 bases; unmatched junction nucleotides: 10. The germline V gene has CDR1 MNHNY and CDR2 SVGAGI (reference sequence). The CDR3 has 16 residues. The CDR3 DNA sequence: TGTGCCAGCAGTCAGACGGGACAGGGGCTGGGAGATACGCAGTATTTT. Its translation is CASSQTGQGLGDTQYF.

This clone was detected only once. This CDR3 reads CASSSSPVQGYTF. The CDR3 DNA is TGTGCCAGCAGTTCATCCCCCGTACAGGGCTACACCTTC. The gene calls are TRBV28 and TRBJ1-2; D is uncertain. Trimming left V 4 bases short and J 8 bases short, with 14 bases between. The CDR3 consists of 13 residues. CDR1 MDHEN and CDR2 SYDVKM come from the germline V gene.

This chain joins TRBV10-3 and TRBJ2-3; perhaps TRBD2 as D (6 bases). Germline CDR1 reads ENHRY; CDR2 reads SYGVKD. Trimming took off 4 bases at V and 2 bases at J, with 10 bases between the two ends. The CDR3 has 14 residues. The CDR3 nucleotides are TGTGCCATCAGTGGAGGACTAATCACAGATACGCAGTATTTT. Its protein product is CAISGGLITDTQYF.

The chain couples TRBV4-1 to TRBJ2-7; 7 bases are a match to TRBD2. The CDR3 loop spans 16 amino acids. Germline values: CDR1 MGHRA, CDR2 YSYEKL. The V and J ends lost 3 bases and 0 bases, in that order; junction bases with no gene match: 8. The CDR3: CASSQGSGTYSYEQYF. The CDR3 DNA sequence: TGCGCCAGCAGCCAGGGGAGCGGGACGTACTCCTACGAGCAGTACTTC.

In regard to this clone: The sample has other DNA sequences that encode this CDR3 too. This chain links TRBV12-3 or TRBV12-4 with TRBJ2-5, with D unclear. The CDR3 is 11 residues long. Trimming took 3 bases from V and 4 from J, leaving 3 bases between them. CDR3 sequence: CASSFGETQYF. As DNA, the CDR3 is TGTGCCAGCAGTTTTGGAGAGACCCAGTACTTC.

This clone showed up just a few times. This chain uses TRBV30 with TRBJ1-5, with D possibly TRBD1 on 5 matching bases. Per the germline V gene, CDR1 is GTSNPN and CDR2 is SVGIG (reference sequence). Trimming took off 1 base at V and 4 bases at J, with 11 bases between the two ends. The length of the CDR3 is 14 residues. CDR3 sequence: CAWSEGQTNQPQHF. For the CDR3, the DNA is TGTGCCTGGAGTGAGGGGCAAACGAATCAGCCCCAGCATTTT.

The CDR3: CASSMGQSTDTQYF. CDR3 in DNA: TGTGCCAGTAGTATGGGACAGAGCACAGATACGCAGTATTTT. The chain employs TRBV19 and TRBJ2-3; 7 nucleotides agree with TRBD1. Trimming at V came to 3 bases and at J to 0 bases, leaving 0 bases not matched to a gene. This CDR3 has 14 amino acids. Looked up from germline, CDR1 is LNHDA and CDR2 is SQIVND (reference sequence).

J is TRBJ1-3 and V is TRBV4-2; TRBD1 aligns across 11 bases. Trimming removed 4 bases from V and 3 bases from J; junction bases left unmatched: 5. This CDR3 contains 16 residues. Germline V gene lookup returns CDR1 LGHNA and CDR2 YNFKEQ. The CDR3 region has the DNA TGTGCCAGCAGCCTCTCGGGACAGGGGGATGGAAACACCATATATTTT. As protein: CASSLSGQGDGNTIYF.

CDR3 loop: CASSLGLAGPSGTGELFF. In nucleotides, the CDR3 is TGCGCCAGCAGCTTGGGGCTAGCGGGGCCCTCCGGGACCGGGGAGCTGTTTTTT. The V gene is TRBV5-1, the J gene TRBJ2-2, with 9 bases fitting TRBD2. From germline, CDR1 is SGHRS and CDR2 YFSETQ. V lost 0 bases, J lost 5 bases, and 11 bases stayed unmatched. The CDR3 spans 18 residues. Looking up the rest from reference TRBV5-1 and TRBJ2-2 gives the full variable domain: KAGVTQTPRYLIKTRGQQVTLSCSPISGHRSVSWYQQTPGQGLQFLFEYFSETQRNKGNFPGRFSGRQFSNSRSEMNVSTLELGDSALYLCASSLGLAGPSGTGELFFGEGSRLTVL.

The chain joins TRBV5-1 to TRBJ1-1; TRBD1 is a possible D gene (5 bases). Between the trimmed V and J ends, which lost 4 bases and 3 bases, there was a span of 13 bases. This CDR3 spans 14 amino acids. In germline, CDR1 is SGHRS, CDR2 YFSETQ. DNA of the CDR3: TGCGCCAGCAGCAAGGGGAGAAGTGACACTGAAGCTTTCTTT. It is translated as CASSKGRSDTEAFF.

Turning to this clone: A much larger clone differs from this one at a single base, so this may be a read error. V usage is TRBV12-3 or TRBV12-4 and J usage is TRBJ2-7, with 7 bases identical to TRBD1. V lost 5 bases, J lost 3 bases, and 1 base stayed unmatched. The CDR3 runs to 12 residues. CDR3 in DNA: TGTGCCAGCAGTCGACAGGGCTACGAGCAGTACTTC. Encoded protein: CASSRQGYEQYF.

J is TRBJ2-7 and V is TRBV4-1; TRBD1 is a possible D gene (6 bases). Trimming took off 1 base at V and 0 bases at J, with 7 bases between the two ends. The CDR3 is 14 residues long. The germline V gene encodes CDR1 MGHRA and CDR2 YSYEKL. In DNA, the CDR3 is TGCGCCAGCAGCCAAGGACAGGCCTCCTACGAGCAGTACTTC. Encoded protein: CASSQGQASYEQYF.

The genes are TRBV9 and TRBJ2-3; 7 nucleotides align to TRBD2. Germline CDR1 is SGDLS and CDR2 is YYNGEE. Germline trimming cut 6 bases from V and 2 bases from J; bases unmatched to any gene: 9. The CDR3 is 15 residues long. CDR3 sequence: CASTHGRTLTDTQYF. Written as DNA, the CDR3 is TGTGCCAGCACCCACGGGAGGACCCTCACAGATACGCAGTATTTT.

This clone was detected only once. V is TRBV27 and J is TRBJ2-2; the match to TRBD1 covers 8 bases. With V trimmed by 4 bases and J by 4 bases, 5 bases remained unmatched. CDR1 and CDR2 (germline): MNHEY, SMNVEV (reference sequence). This CDR3 contains 15 residues. DNA of the CDR3: TGTGCCAGCAGTTGGCAGGGGGCGACCACCGGGGAGCTGTTTTTT. Its protein product is CASSWQGATTGELFF.

This clone has just a few counts. The chain recombines TRBV29-1 with TRBJ2-7; D uncertain. Germline CDR1 is SQVTM and CDR2 is ANQGSEA. V lost 5 bases and J 0 bases, leaving 11 bases between the germline ends. CDR3 length: 13 residues. CDR3 bases: TGCAGCGTTACGCCGGGTCACTCCTACGAGCAGTACTTC. This encodes CSVTPGHSYEQYF.

The CDR3 DNA is TGTGCCAGCAGATCCGATAAAAAGGGGACCCACGAGCAGTACTTC. It codes for CASRSDKKGTHEQYF. The J gene is TRBJ2-7, the V gene TRBV28; the D gene could be TRBD1 or TRBD2 (5 bases each). With 6 bases removed from V and 5 bases from J, the gap between germline ends came to 20 bases. This CDR3 region has 15 residues. The germline V gene encodes CDR1 MDHEN and CDR2 SYDVKM.